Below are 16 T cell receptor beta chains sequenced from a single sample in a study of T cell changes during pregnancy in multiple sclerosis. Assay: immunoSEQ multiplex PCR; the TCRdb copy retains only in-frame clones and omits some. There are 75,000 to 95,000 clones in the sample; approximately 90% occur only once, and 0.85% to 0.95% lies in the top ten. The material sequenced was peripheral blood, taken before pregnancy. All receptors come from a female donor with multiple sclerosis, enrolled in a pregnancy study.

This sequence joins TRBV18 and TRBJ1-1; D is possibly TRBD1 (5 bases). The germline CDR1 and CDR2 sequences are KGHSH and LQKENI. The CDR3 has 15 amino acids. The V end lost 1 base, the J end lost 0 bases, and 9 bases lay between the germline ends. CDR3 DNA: TGTGCCAGCTCACCACAGGGGACTATGAACACTGAAGCTTTCTTT. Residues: CASSPQGTMNTEAFF.

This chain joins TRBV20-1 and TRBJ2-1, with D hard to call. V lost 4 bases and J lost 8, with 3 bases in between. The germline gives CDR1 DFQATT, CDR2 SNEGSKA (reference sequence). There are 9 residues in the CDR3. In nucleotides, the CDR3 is TGCAGTGCTACCGATGAGCAGTTCTTC. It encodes CSATDEQFF.

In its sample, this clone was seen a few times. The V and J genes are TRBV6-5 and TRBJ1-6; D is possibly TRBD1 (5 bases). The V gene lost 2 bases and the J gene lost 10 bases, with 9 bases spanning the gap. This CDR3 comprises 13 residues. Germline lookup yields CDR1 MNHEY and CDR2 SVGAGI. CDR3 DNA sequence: TGTGCCAGCAGTTACCGCAGGGTATCACCCCTCCACTTT. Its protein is CASSYRRVSPLHF.

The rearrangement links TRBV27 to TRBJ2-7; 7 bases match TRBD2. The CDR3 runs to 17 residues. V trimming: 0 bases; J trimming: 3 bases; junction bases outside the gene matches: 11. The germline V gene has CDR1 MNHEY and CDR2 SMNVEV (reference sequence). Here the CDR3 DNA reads TGTGCCAGCAGTTTATCGATTGCGGCGGGAGTTCTCTACGAGCAGTACTTC. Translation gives CASSLSIAAGVLYEQYF.

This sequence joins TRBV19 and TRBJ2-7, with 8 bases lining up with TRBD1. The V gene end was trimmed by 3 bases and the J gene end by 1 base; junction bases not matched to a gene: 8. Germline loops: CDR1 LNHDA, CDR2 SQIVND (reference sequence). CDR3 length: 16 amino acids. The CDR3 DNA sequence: TGTGCCAGTAGTATGATCCCGGGACAGGAGTCCTACGAGCAGTACTTC. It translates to CASSMIPGQESYEQYF.

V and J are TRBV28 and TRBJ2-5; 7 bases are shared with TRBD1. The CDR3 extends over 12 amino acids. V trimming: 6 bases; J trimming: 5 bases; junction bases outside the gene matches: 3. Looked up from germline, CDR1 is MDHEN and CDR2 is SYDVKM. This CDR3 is CASSLRGETQYF. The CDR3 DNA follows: TGTGCCAGCAGCCTCAGGGGGGAGACCCAGTACTTC. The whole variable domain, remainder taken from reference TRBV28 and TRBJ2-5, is DVKVTQSSRYLVKRTGEKVFLECVQDMDHENMFWYRQDPGLGLRLIYFSYDVKMKEKGDIPEGYSVSREKKERFSLILESASTNQTSMYLCASSLRGETQYFGPGTRLLVL.

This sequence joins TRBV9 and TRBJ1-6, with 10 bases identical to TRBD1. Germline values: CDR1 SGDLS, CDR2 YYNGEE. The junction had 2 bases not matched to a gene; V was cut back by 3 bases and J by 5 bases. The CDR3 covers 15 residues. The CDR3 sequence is CASSGGTGDNSPLHF. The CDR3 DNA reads TGTGCCAGCAGCGGGGGGACAGGGGATAATTCACCCCTCCACTTT.

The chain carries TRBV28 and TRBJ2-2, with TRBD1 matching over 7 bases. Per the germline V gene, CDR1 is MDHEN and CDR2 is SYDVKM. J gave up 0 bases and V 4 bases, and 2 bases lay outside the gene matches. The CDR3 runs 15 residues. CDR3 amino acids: CASSYRGPNTGELFF. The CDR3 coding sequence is TGTGCCAGCAGTTATAGGGGGCCGAACACCGGGGAGCTGTTTTTT. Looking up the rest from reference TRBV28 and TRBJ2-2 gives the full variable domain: DVKVTQSSRYLVKRTGEKVFLECVQDMDHENMFWYRQDPGLGLRLIYFSYDVKMKEKGDIPEGYSVSREKKERFSLILESASTNQTSMYLCASSYRGPNTGELFFGEGSRLTVL.

The CDR3: CASSLVWRGAGYQETQYF. CDR3 bases: TGTGCCAGCAGCTTAGTTTGGAGAGGGGCGGGGTACCAAGAGACCCAGTACTTC. The gene calls are TRBV11-2 and TRBJ2-5; D may be TRBD2 (6 bases). The CDR3 is made up of 18 amino acids. Trimming left V 1 base short and J 0 bases short, with 18 bases between. CDR1 is SGHAT and CDR2 is FQNNGV in the germline V gene.

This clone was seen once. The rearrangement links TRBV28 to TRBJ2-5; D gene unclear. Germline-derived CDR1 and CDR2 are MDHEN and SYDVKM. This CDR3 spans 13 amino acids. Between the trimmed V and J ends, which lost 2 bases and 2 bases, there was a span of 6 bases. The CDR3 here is CASSLNPQETQYF. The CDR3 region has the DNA TGTGCCAGCAGTTTAAATCCTCAAGAGACCCAGTACTTC.

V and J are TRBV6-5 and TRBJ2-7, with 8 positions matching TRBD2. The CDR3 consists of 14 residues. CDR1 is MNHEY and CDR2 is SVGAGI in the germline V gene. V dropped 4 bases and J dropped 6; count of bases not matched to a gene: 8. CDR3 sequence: CASSLPGTSGEQYF. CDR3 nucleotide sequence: TGTGCCAGCAGTTTACCCGGGACTAGTGGCGAGCAGTACTTC.

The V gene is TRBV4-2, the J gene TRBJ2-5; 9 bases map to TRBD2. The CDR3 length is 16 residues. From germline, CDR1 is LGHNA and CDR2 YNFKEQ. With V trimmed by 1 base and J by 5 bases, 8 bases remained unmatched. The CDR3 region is CASSQGKAGGFETQYF. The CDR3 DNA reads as TGTGCCAGCAGCCAAGGAAAAGCGGGAGGTTTCGAGACCCAGTACTTC.

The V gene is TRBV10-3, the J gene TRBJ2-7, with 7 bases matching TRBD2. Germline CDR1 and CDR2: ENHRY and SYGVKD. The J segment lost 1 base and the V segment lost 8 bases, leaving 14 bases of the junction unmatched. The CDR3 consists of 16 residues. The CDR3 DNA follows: TGTGCCATCTGGGGGGGGGAGGGAGACAATTCCTACGAGCAGTACTTC. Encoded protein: CAIWGGEGDNSYEQYF.

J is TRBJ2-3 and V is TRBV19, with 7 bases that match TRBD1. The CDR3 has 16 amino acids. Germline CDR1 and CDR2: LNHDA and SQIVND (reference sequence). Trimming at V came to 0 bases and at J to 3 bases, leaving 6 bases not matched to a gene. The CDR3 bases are TGTGCCAGTAGTATAGATCGGGACAGAATAACAGATACGCAGTATTTT. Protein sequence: CASSIDRDRITDTQYF.

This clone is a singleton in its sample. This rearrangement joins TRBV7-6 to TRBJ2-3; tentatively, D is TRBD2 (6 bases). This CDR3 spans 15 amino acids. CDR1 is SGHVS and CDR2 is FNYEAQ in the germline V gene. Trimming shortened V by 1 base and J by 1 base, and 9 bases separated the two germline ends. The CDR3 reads CASSLEASGTDTQYF. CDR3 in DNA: TGTGCCAGCAGCTTAGAGGCTAGCGGCACAGATACGCAGTATTTT.

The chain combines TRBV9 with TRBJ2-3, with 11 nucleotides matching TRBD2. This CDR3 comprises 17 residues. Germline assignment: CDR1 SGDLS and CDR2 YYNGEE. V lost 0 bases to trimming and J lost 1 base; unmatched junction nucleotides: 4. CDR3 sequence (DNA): TGTGCCAGCAGCGTAGTGCCGACTAGCGGGGGCACAGATACGCAGTATTTT. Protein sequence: CASSVVPTSGGTDTQYF.